This T cell receptor (beta chain) originates from a study of cytomegalovirus exposure and HLA in healthy donors (dated by TCRdb to 2015 to 2018). Background for the entire study: An earlier analysis of several hundred of the donors reported about 260 Gb of sequence data and around 110 million unique TCR beta sequences obtained from 180 million or so T cells. Both class I and class II loci were covered by HLA typing, at four-digit resolution. An earlier analysis of more than 450 of the donors used high-throughput TCR beta sequencing to judge whether each TCR beta V gene segment behaved as functional or pseudogenic. The genetic ancestry cluster associated with self-reported Caucasian donors included over 65% of the 398 genotyped donors. Roughly five DR-DQ haplotypes were handled as single units for association and clustering, since linkage in the cohort was strong. The study profiled the T cell repertoires of about 640 subjects by immunosequencing and related them to cytomegalovirus serostatus. To predict cytomegalovirus infection status, the study combined high-throughput TCR immunosequencing, statistical association of individual TCRs with disease status, and machine learning. Donor age, sex, ethnicity and CMV serostatus were compiled together with the repertoire data. On average, roughly 200,000 unique TCR beta nucleotide sequences were sequenced per donor among 398 genotyped donors of the cohort, with roughly 20% of those sequences being non-productive. An early release covering some 640 HLA-typed donors comprised about 300 gigabases of sequencing data and approximately 85 million unique TCR sequences. The number of typed donors differed by locus: 629-630 for A, B, C, DRB1 and DQB1; roughly 510 for DQA1; around 610 for DPA1; and some 470 for DPB1. In the later analysis, no new phenotypic data were used to find candidate immune exposures; instead, reliance was placed on TCR beta sequences and their occurrence across donors. Along with the approximately 670-subject first cohort, a separate validation cohort of approximately 110 different subjects was used. A later analysis re-analyzed previously published TCR beta repertoires from roughly 630 donors and added high-resolution HLA genotyping to study TCR occurrence patterns. Every repertoire in the discovery cohort had been generated on one and the same sequencing platform. Genome-wide SNP genotypes for about three fifths of the roughly 670 donors were used in a later genetic analysis, which treated that subset as a discovery cohort. The study aimed to test whether signatures of past pathogen exposure could be identified by cataloging public T cell receptors. Study-wide conclusions, independent of this receptor: The authors suggested that the approach could potentially be generalized to other disease states and immunological phenotypes. The 87-base-pair reads could not distinguish some IMGT-functional V segments, including TRBV6-2 and TRBV6-3, so those segments were excluded. Cytomegalovirus status was reported to be diagnosed by the classifier with high specificity and sensitivity in both the original and validation cohorts. When HLA alleles, especially DR and DQ, strongly co-occurred, TCR associations were difficult to assign to individual alleles. A total of around 150 TCR beta chains were listed by the study as associated with cytomegalovirus. The earlier analysis of a few hundred of the donors excluded roughly 17 rarely observed V segments, including chromosome 9 orphons, because counts were too low. Specific HLA alleles were associated with 16,951 TCR beta sequences at a false discovery rate of 0.05 in a later analysis. HLA typing was unavailable for some donors at each locus, so association tests used only the typed subset. The only immune exposure information available for the cohort was CMV serostatus. In an earlier analysis of about 540 of the donors, most TCR beta V segments were observed in productive rearrangements about 87% or about 30% of the time, broadly matching IMGT annotations. A later genetic analysis associated a missense DCLRE1C variant with V-gene and J-gene trimming of TCR beta chains, and an independent cohort replicated the association. Most TCR sequences were observed very rarely across donors, whereas some public TCRs were present in many individuals. According to a later analysis, most CMV-associated TCR beta chains appeared to be HLA-restricted, and the HLA associations seemed to be driven largely by CMV exposure. According to a later analysis, TCR association rates differed among HLA loci, with DRB1 alleles showing the most associated TCRs and HLA-C alleles showing the fewest. Only TCR beta chains were sequenced in this cohort, and the absence of alpha or paired-chain data limited detectable features. A further reported finding was that TCR beta sequences accurately predicted the HLA-A and HLA-B alleles for most subjects in the first cohort. A group of highly shared sequence variants was considered likely to be a technical artifact of the sequencing pipeline. Roughly uniform sequencing depth across donors was assumed in presence/absence analyses, although this assumption may not hold. Correlated functional status among segregating V segments might be attributable to linkage disequilibrium, but an unknown experimental factor could not be ruled out. A later genetic analysis reported fewer N-insertions in productive TCRs among donors in an Asian-associated ancestry cluster than the roughly 620-donor mean. In a later analysis, HLA-associated TCR beta chains were found to be more clonally expanded and to have lower generation probabilities than equally common non-associated chains. In vitro tests confirmed that a few of the cytomegalovirus-associated TCR beta chains recognize cytomegalovirus antigens. A later analysis reported that several top co-occurrence clusters appeared linked to parvovirus B19, influenza, CMV and Epstein-Barr virus.

This clone was seen a single time. Its antigen remains unidentified. The sample holds no much larger clone one base away, and base qualities are not on file. Per the germline V gene, SGHRS is the CDR1 and YFSETQ is the CDR2. Including the terminal cysteine and phenylalanine, the CDR3 comprises 16 residues. Only the CDR3 region is kept as DNA, spanning 48 bases read in frame from base 1. V was cut back by 5 bases and J by 0 bases, leaving a gap of 15 bases between them. The protocol used for the library was the immunoSEQ multiplex PCR assay. For the multiplex PCR, a mixture combining 60 forward primers for TCR Vbeta segments and 13 reverse primers for TCR Jbeta segments was used. The CDR3 region of rearranged TCR beta genes was amplified from genomic DNA by a multiplex PCR assay. The Illumina HiSeq System was used to sequence the amplified TCR beta libraries as 87-base-pair reads. Per the authors' processing: A later analysis tallied roughly 78 million unique TCR beta chains across the 700 or so repertoires, and about 10 million of those chains were shared by two or more donors. Raw reads were error-corrected and collapsed into unique sequences with a nearest-neighbor algorithm that merged closely related sequences to remove PCR and sequencing errors. To assign V, D and J gene segments, CDR3 sequences were aligned to IMGT reference sequences. For a sequence to be retained, a match of at least six nucleotides to both a V gene segment and a J gene segment was required. A rearrangement was called productive if the CDR3 had no stop codons and remained in frame with V and J, and every other rearrangement was called non-productive. Following IMGT convention, CDR3 was defined as the stretch from the second conserved V-encoded cysteine up to the conserved J-encoded phenylalanine. In an earlier analysis of more than 550 of the donors, sequences lacking an unambiguous match to a single V gene segment were excluded. In an earlier analysis of approximately 590 of the donors, V segments were called functional above 56.7% productive rearrangements and were called segregating when the between-donor standard deviation exceeded 5%. To diagnose cytomegalovirus status from the catalog of TCR beta chain sequences, a statistical classification framework was built. A later analysis assigned V and J genes by comparing TCR nucleotide sequences with IMGT/GENE-DB human TR gene sequences. In a later analysis, CDR3 sequences and most-parsimonious VDJ recombination scenarios were assigned using the TCRdist pipeline. In a later analysis, every TCR beta chain was defined by the combination of its CDR3 amino acid sequence and its V-gene family, and reads without a unique V-gene family were dropped. As a way to deal with suspected cross-contamination and a sequencing artifact, a later analysis dropped 450 to 600 nucleotide sequences that were highly shared and had low generation probability. A later analysis calculated a clonal expansion index for each public chain from normalized within-repertoire ranks of inferred template counts. In a later analysis, generation probabilities were computed using a VDJ recombination model fitted to out-of-frame rearrangements, and the results were checked against IGoR. A later analysis scored TCR-TCR, TCR-HLA and TCR-CMV co-occurrence with hypergeometric tests, applying a repertoire-size bias correction to TCR pairs. A later analysis estimated false discovery rates by permuting HLA or CMV assignments 20 times. In a later analysis, co-occurring TCRs were grouped using DBSCAN, and TCRdist sequence similarity was added for clustering within HLA-allele-positive subsets. For co-occurrence clustering, repertoires with fewer than 30,000 or more than 120,000 public chains were excluded, along with 5 or 6 repertoires with anomalous nucleotide sharing. TCRdb took this table from immuneACCESS and kept in-frame rearrangements with V and J called. Such tables lack part of the clones; where checked against another copy, unresolved V genes explain under half of the gap, and the rest is unexplained. D and trimming were read from the DNA, whereas the V and J calls and clone size are those reported in that table. Here the sample has 200,000 to 250,000 clones; over 65% occur a single time. 1% to 1.5% of the sample goes to the ten largest clones.

The cohort consisted of some 730 healthy bone marrow donors. At the time of sampling, all cohort members were nominally healthy, though unrecorded immune exposures were likely present. Of the 670 or so cohort members, more than 250 had a positive CMV serostatus and about 350 had a negative one, while no CMV serostatus was recorded for the donor. Every donor gave a peripheral blood sample, and the peripheral blood mononuclear cells from that sample were used for TCR beta sequencing. The Qiagen DNeasy Blood Extraction Kit was used to extract genomic DNA from the blood cell samples. The sequence was collected from a human donor in good health. The chain employs TRBV5-1 and TRBJ2-1; there is no confident call for the D gene. Specimen: PBMCs. The CDR3 sequence is CASSTDRTVSYNEQFF. The nucleotide sequence reads as follows: TGCGCCAGCAGTACCGATCGTACGGTCTCCTACAATGAGCAGTTCTTC.